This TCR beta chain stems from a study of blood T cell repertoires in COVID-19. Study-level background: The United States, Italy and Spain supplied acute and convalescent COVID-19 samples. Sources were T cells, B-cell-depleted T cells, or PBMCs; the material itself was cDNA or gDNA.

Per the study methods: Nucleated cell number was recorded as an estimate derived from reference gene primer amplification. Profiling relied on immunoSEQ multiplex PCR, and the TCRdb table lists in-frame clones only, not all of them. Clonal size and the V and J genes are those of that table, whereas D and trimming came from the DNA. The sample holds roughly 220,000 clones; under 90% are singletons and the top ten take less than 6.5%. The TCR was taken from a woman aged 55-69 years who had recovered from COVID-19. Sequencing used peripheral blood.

CDR3 protein: CATRQGGTEAFF. The CDR3 bases are TGTGCCACTAGACAGGGGGGCACTGAAGCTTTCTTT. The chain links TRBV10-3 to TRBJ1-1, with TRBD1 matching over 9 bases. The ends lost 10 bases at V and 4 bases at J; junction bases unmatched: 4. The CDR3 contains 12 residues. The germline V gene encodes CDR1 ENHRY and CDR2 SYGVKD.